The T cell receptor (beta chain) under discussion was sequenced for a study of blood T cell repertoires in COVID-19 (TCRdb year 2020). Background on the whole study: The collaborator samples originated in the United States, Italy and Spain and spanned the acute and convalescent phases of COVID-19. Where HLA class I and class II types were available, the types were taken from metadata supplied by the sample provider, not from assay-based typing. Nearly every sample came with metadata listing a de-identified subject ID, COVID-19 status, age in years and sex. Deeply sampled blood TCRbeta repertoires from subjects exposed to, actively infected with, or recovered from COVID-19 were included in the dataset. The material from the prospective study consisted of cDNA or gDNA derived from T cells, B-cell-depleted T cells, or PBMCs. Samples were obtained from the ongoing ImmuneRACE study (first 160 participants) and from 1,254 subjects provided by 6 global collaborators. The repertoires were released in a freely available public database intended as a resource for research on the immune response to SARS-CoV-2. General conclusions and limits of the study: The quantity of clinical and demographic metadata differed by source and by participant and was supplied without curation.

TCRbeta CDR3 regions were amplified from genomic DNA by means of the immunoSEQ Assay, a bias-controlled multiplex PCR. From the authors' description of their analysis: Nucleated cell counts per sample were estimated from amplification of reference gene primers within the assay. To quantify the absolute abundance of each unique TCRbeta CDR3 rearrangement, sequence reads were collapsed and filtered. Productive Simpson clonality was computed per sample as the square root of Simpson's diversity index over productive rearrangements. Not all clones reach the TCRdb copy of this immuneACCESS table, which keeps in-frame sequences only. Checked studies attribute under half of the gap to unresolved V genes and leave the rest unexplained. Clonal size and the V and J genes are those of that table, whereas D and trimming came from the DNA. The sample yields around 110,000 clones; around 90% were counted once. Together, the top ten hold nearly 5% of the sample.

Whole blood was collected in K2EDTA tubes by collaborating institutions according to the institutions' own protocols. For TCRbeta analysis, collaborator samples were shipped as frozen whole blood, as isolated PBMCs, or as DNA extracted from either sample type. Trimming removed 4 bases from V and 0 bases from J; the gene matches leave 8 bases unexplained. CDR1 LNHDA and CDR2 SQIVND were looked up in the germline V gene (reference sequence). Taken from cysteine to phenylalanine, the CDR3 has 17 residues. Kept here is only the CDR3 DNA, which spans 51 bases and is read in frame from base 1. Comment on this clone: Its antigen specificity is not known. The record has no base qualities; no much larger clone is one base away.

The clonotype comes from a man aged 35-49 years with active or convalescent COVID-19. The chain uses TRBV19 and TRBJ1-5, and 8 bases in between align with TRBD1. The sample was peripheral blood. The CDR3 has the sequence CASSTRQGLYSNQPQHF. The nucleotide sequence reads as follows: TGTGCCAGTAGTACCCGACAGGGGTTATATAGCAATCAGCCCCAGCATTTT.